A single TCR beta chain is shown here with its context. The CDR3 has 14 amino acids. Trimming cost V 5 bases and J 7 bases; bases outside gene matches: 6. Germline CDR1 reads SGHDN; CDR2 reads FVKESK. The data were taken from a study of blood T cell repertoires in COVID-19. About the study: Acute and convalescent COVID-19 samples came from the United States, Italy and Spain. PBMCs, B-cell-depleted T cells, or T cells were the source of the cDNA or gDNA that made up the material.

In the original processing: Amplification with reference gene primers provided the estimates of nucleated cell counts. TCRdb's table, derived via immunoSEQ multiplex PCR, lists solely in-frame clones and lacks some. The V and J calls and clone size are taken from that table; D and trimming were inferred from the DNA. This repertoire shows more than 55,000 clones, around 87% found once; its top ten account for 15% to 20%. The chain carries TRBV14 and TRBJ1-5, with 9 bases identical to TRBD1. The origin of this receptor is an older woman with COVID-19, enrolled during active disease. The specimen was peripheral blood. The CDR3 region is CASSEQGAGQPQHF. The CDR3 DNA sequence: TGTGCCAGCAGCGAACAGGGGGCCGGGCAGCCCCAGCATTTT.